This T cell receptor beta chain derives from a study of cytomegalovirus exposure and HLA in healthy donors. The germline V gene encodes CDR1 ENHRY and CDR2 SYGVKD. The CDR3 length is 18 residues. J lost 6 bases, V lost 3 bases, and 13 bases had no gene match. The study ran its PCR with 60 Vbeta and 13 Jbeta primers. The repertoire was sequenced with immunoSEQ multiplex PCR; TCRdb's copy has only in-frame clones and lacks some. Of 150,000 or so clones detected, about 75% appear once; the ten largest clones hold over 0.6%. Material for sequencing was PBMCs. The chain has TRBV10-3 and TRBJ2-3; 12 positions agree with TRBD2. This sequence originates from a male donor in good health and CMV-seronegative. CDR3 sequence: CAISDPPGLAGLGDTQYF. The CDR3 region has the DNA TGTGCCATCAGTGATCCACCGGGACTAGCGGGCCTGGGGGATACGCAGTATTTT.